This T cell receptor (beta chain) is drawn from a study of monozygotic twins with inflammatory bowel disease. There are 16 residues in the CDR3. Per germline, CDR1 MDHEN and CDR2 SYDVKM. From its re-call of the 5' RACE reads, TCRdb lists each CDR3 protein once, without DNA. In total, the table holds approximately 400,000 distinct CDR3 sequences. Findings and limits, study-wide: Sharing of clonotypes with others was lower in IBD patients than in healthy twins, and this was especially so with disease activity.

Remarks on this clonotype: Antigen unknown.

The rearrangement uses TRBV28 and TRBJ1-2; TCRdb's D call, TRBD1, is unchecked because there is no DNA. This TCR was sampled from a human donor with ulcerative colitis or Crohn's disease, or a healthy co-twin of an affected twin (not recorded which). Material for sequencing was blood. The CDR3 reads CASSFPDRGRGYGYTF.